This is a list of T cell receptor beta chains from one sample in a study of OX40 agonist ivuxolimab in advanced cancers. Here immunoSEQ multiplex PCR was the method, and the copy in TCRdb shows in-frame clones only, minus some. The table lists around 75,000 clones, about 89% of them singletons. The source was CD4+ or CD8+ T cells sorted from blood, collected in a trial of the OX40 agonist ivuxolimab. Receptors originate from an adult with an advanced solid tumor such as melanoma, head and neck, liver or kidney cancer. Each CDR3 is given with its conserved first and last residue. A D gene is named only where the DNA matches it firmly. Size is stated for part of the rows, as once, few or many counts, or as a class when the clone is expanded.

j_gene	d_gene	abundance	v_gene	CDR3aa	CDR3nt
TRBJ1-5	TRBD1	NA	TRBV6-5	CASSARTGNQPQHF	TGTGCCAGCAGTGCCAGGACAGGAAATCAGCCCCAGCATTTT
TRBJ2-7	NA	once	TRBV7-9	CASSSYKGGRLSYEQYF	TGTGCCAGCAGTTCTTATAAGGGTGGCAGGCTGTCCTACGAGCAGTACTTC
TRBJ2-1	TRBD1	once	TRBV27	CASKEGQESYNEQFF	TGTGCCAGCAAGGAGGGACAGGAGTCCTACAATGAGCAGTTCTTC
TRBJ1-2	TRBD1	NA	TRBV5-1	CASSWGDRGPRGYTF	TGCGCCAGCAGCTGGGGGGACAGGGGCCCGAGGGGCTACACCTTC
TRBJ1-5	NA	once	TRBV10-3	CATAGGAGNQPQHF	TGTGCCACAGCCGGGGGGGCTGGCAATCAGCCCCAGCATTTT
TRBJ1-2	NA	NA	TRBV6-6	CASSFPDTFYGYTF	TGTGCCAGCAGTTTTCCCGACACTTTCTATGGCTACACCTTC
TRBJ2-6	NA	NA	TRBV19	CASSTIGPRSGANVLTF	TGTGCCAGTAGTACGATTGGGCCCCGCTCTGGGGCCAACGTCCTGACTTTC
TRBJ1-2	TRBD1	NA	TRBV28	CASSPTRDRRLRGYTF	TGTGCCAGCAGTCCAACCCGGGACAGGAGACTAAGAGGCTACACCTTC
TRBJ1-5	NA	NA	TRBV18	CASSPGNNQPQHF	TGTGCCAGCTCACCAGGGAACAATCAGCCCCAGCATTTT
TRBJ2-7	TRBD2	NA	TRBV10-3	CATAGAGAFEQYF	TGTGCCACCGCCGGCGCGGGAGCATTTGAGCAGTACTTC
TRBJ2-7	NA	NA	TRBV29-1	CSGSGWDYEQYF	TGCAGCGGATCGGGTTGGGACTACGAGCAGTACTTC
TRBJ1-6	TRBD1	NA	TRBV6-5	CASSNRGYNSPLHF	TGTGCCAGCAGTAACAGGGGATACAATTCACCCCTCCACTTT
TRBJ1-1	NA	NA	TRBV5-1	CASSLDGGENTEAFF	TGCGCCAGCAGCTTGGATGGGGGGGAGAACACTGAAGCTTTCTTT
TRBJ1-4	TRBD1	NA	TRBV11-2	CASSPRRGTGIVKLFF	TGTGCCAGCAGCCCTCGAAGGGGGACAGGGATAGTAAAACTGTTTTTT
TRBJ2-5	TRBD2	NA	TRBV9	CASSSGLTVQETQYF	TGTGCCAGCAGTAGCGGGTTGACTGTCCAAGAGACCCAGTACTTC
TRBJ1-5	NA	NA	TRBV2	CASSPQGVQPQHF	TGTGCCAGCTCCCCCCAGGGAGTTCAGCCCCAGCATTTT
TRBJ2-4	TRBD2	NA	TRBV28	CASSQAGGGAKNIQYF	TGTGCCAGCAGTCAAGCGGGAGGCGGTGCCAAAAACATTCAGTACTTC
TRBJ1-3	NA	NA	TRBV5-1	CASSPGVSGNTIYF	TGCGCCAGCAGCCCCGGAGTATCTGGAAACACCATATATTTT
TRBJ2-5	NA	NA	TRBV6-1	CASSDKVFLETQYF	TGTGCCAGCAGCGATAAGGTTTTCCTAGAGACCCAGTACTTC
TRBJ1-1	NA	NA	TRBV4-2	CASSQDSEGTEAFF	TGTGCCAGCAGCCAAGATTCGGAGGGCACTGAAGCTTTCTTT
TRBJ1-2	NA	NA	TRBV5-1	CASSLVGQGSNYGYTF	TGCGCCAGCAGCTTGGTTGGGCAGGGATCCAACTATGGCTACACCTTC
TRBJ1-2	TRBD1	few	TRBV6-5	CASSSLDRIVGYTF	TGTGCCAGCAGTTCCTTGGACAGGATAGTTGGCTACACCTTC
TRBJ1-2	NA	few	TRBV6-5	CASSPGNHGYTF	TGTGCCAGCAGCCCGGGAAACCATGGCTACACCTTC
TRBJ2-5	NA	once	TRBV15	CATSRDKQGWGETQYF	TGTGCCACCAGCAGAGATAAGCAGGGTTGGGGGGAGACCCAGTACTTC
TRBJ2-5	NA	NA	TRBV5-1	CASSPGPFQETQYF	TGCGCCAGCAGCCCGGGACCGTTCCAAGAGACCCAGTACTTC
TRBJ1-4	NA	few	TRBV6-1	CASSEEGIGTGISTTNEKLFF	TGTGCCAGCAGTGAAGAAGGTATCGGAACAGGCATTTCTACAACTAATGAAAAACTGTTTTTT
TRBJ2-1	TRBD2	medium-sized	TRBV19	CASSIEAGIYNEQFF	TGTGCCAGTAGTATCGAAGCGGGGATTTACAATGAGCAGTTCTTC
TRBJ1-2	TRBD1	NA	TRBV5-4	CASSWGQTNYGYTF	TGTGCCAGCAGTTGGGGACAGACTAACTATGGCTACACCTTC
TRBJ2-2	NA	NA	TRBV7-9	CASSPIPGLVF	TGTGCCAGCAGCCCAATACCGGGGCTCGTCTTT
TRBJ2-7	TRBD2	NA	TRBV6-1	CASREKGSGRAPYEQYF	TGTGCCAGCAGGGAAAAGGGTAGCGGGAGGGCCCCCTACGAGCAGTACTTC
TRBJ1-1	NA	NA	TRBV7-9	CASSLSSGRNTEAFF	TGTGCCAGCAGCTTGTCATCCGGCAGGAACACTGAAGCTTTCTTT
TRBJ1-1	NA	NA	TRBV11-3	CASSPGLNTEAFF	TGTGCCAGCAGCCCGGGATTGAACACTGAAGCTTTCTTT
TRBJ2-3	NA	NA	TRBV10-3	CAIRRAADTQYF	TGTGCCATCCGCCGAGCGGCAGATACGCAGTATTTT
TRBJ2-7	NA	NA	TRBV29-1	CSALGDTRPYEQYF	TGCAGCGCCCTGGGGGACACAAGGCCCTACGAGCAGTACTTC
TRBJ2-7	NA	NA	TRBV7-8	CASSPTGTPLGEQYF	TGTGCCAGCAGCCCCACCGGGACCCCTCTAGGCGAGCAGTACTTC
TRBJ2-3	NA	NA	TRBV4-1	CASSQDISSTDTQYF	TGCGCCAGCAGCCAAGACATATCTAGCACAGATACGCAGTATTTT
TRBJ1-2	NA	NA	TRBV2	CASSEAQAVYGYTF	TGTGCCAGCAGTGAAGCGCAGGCGGTCTATGGCTACACCTTC
TRBJ1-4	NA	NA	TRBV15	CATSRVAEKLFF	TGTGCCACCAGCAGAGTTGCTGAAAAACTGTTTTTT
TRBJ2-7	TRBD1	once	TRBV4-1	CASSPTILDRAGYEQYF	TGCGCCAGCAGCCCCACAATCCTAGACAGGGCCGGGTACGAGCAGTACTTC
TRBJ1-4	NA	NA	TRBV5-1	CASSRRAATNEKLFF	TGCGCCAGCAGCCGACGGGCCGCAACTAATGAAAAACTGTTTTTT
TRBJ2-6	NA	once	TRBV18	CASSPRGSGANVLTF	TGTGCCAGCTCACCAAGGGGCTCTGGGGCCAACGTCCTGACTTTC
TRBJ1-2	NA	NA	TRBV4-1	CASSHPRGGRSQGSGYTF	TGCGCCAGCAGCCATCCACGAGGGGGTAGATCCCAAGGATCTGGCTACACCTTC